The sequence of this T cell receptor (beta chain) was determined in a study of blood T cells in healthy people across ages. Study-wide results and limits: Possibly, changes in expanded clonotypes were confounded because donor CMV status was unknown.

Losses at the gene ends were 5 bases for V and 2 bases for J; bases not matched to a gene: 8. The CDR3 has 15 residues. Looked up from germline, CDR1 is MDHEN and CDR2 is SYDVKM. This clonotype was recorded a few times. The antigen is undetermined. It was with a sample-barcoded 5' primer and a J-beta primer mix that a second PCR of roughly 7 to 12 cycles was run. Through a template-switch adaptor with 12 random nucleotides, each cDNA molecule received a tag. All samples gave at least 2.5 million CDR3-containing paired-end reads. TCRdb reprocessed the 5' RACE reads with MiXCR, giving one entry per CDR3 protein. The repertoire holds 700,000 or so distinct CDR3 sequences, with approximately 21% as singletons.

This clonotype originated in a man aged 70-80 years in good health. The J gene is TRBJ1-2, the V gene TRBV28; 7 nucleotides match TRBD1. Sample: blood. CDR3 nucleotides: TGTGCCAGCAGTATACCAGGGGGGAGAAACTATGGCTACACCTTC. Protein sequence: CASSIPGGRNYGYTF.